This T cell receptor (beta chain) comes out of a study of blood T cell repertoires in COVID-19. Study details: Material from acute and convalescent COVID-19 was sourced from the United States, Italy and Spain. PBMCs, B-cell-depleted T cells, or T cells were the source of the cDNA or gDNA that made up the material.

From germline, CDR1 is SGHAT and CDR2 FQDESV (reference sequence). Trimming stripped 6 bases from V and 1 base from J, with 9 bases between. The CDR3 consists of 13 residues. The assay was immunoSEQ multiplex PCR, and TCRdb's table has in-frame clones only and misses some. Of 45,000 to 60,000 clones in the sample, about 86% were seen once. The clonotype was recovered from an older man with active COVID-19. The V gene is TRBV11-1, the J gene TRBJ1-2; D is undetermined. The sequenced sample consisted of peripheral blood. As DNA, the CDR3 is TGTGCCAGCAGACCTTACAGTAACTATGGCTACACCTTC. This gives the protein CASRPYSNYGYTF.